The 3 T cell receptor beta chains below come from one sample, sequenced in a study of OX40 agonist ivuxolimab in advanced cancers. Sequenced by immunoSEQ multiplex PCR; TCRdb stores in-frame clones only, minus some. Altogether tens of thousands of clones are present, 85% to 90% being singletons, with the ten largest covering 4.5% to 6%. Sequencing was performed on CD4+ or CD8+ T cells sorted from blood, taken in a trial of the OX40 agonist ivuxolimab. The origin of the receptors is an adult with an advanced solid tumor such as melanoma, head and neck, liver or kidney cancer.

V gene TRBV10-3 combines with J gene TRBJ2-7, with a weak D call TRBD2 (6 bases). Trimming cost V 4 bases and J 6 bases, with 16 bases left between them. CDR1 is ENHRY, CDR2 SYGVKD, per germline. This CDR3 is built from 14 residues. CDR3 region: CAISAAREGLEQYF. The CDR3, as DNA: TGTGCCATCAGTGCTGCGCGGGAAGGTCTCGAGCAGTACTTC.

The rearrangement links TRBV6-1 to TRBJ2-5; D unresolved. From germline, CDR1 is MNHNS and CDR2 SASEGT. The ends were cut back, 3 bases at V and 7 bases at J, with 12 bases in the middle. CDR3 size: 13 residues. The CDR3 loop is CASSDVGRGTQYF. The CDR3 bases are TGTGCCAGCAGTGACGTCGGACGCGGGACCCAGTACTTC.

The chain has TRBV19 and TRBJ1-5, with TRBD1 as a possible D gene (6 bases). The CDR3 covers 15 residues. CDR1 and CDR2 (germline): LNHDA, SQIVND (reference sequence). The germline V and J ends were trimmed by 7 bases and 3 bases, with 16 bases remaining between them. CDR3 coding DNA: TGTGCCAGTACCTCTTCCCCGGGACACAATCAGCCCCAGCATTTT. This sequence encodes CASTSSPGHNQPQHF.